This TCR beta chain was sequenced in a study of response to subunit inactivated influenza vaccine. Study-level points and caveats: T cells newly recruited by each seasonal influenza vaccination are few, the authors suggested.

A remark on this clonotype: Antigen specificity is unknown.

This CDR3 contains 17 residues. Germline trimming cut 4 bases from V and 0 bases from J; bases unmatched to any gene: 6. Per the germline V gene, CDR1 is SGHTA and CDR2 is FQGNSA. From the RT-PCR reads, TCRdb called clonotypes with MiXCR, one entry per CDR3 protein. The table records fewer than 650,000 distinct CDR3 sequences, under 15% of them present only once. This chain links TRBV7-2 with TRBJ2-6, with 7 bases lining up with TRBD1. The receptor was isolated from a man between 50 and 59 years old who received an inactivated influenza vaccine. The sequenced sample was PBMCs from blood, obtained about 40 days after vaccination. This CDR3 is CASSSPGQLSGANVLTF. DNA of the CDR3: TGTGCCAGCAGCTCGCCGGGACAGCTCTCTGGGGCCAACGTCCTGACTTTC.